This T cell receptor beta chain was captured in a study of long-term antiretroviral therapy in people with HIV. The CDR3 spans 14 residues. With V trimmed by 6 bases and J by 3 bases, 8 bases remained unmatched. Germline assignment: CDR1 MNHNS and CDR2 SASEGT. Investigators performed immunoSEQ version v3.0 at survey level. TCRdb's table, derived via immunoSEQ multiplex PCR, lists solely in-frame clones and lacks some. The table records roughly 17,000 clones, roughly 90% of them present only once. The source material was unsorted PBMCs, sampled 0.3 years after starting antiretroviral therapy. The chain recombines TRBV6-1 with TRBJ2-7; 7 bases line up with TRBD1. The receptor comes from a man aged 60 to 75 with HIV. The CDR3 spells CASRKGTAYYEQYF. Here the CDR3 DNA reads TGTGCCAGCAGGAAAGGGACAGCTTACTACGAGCAGTACTTC.